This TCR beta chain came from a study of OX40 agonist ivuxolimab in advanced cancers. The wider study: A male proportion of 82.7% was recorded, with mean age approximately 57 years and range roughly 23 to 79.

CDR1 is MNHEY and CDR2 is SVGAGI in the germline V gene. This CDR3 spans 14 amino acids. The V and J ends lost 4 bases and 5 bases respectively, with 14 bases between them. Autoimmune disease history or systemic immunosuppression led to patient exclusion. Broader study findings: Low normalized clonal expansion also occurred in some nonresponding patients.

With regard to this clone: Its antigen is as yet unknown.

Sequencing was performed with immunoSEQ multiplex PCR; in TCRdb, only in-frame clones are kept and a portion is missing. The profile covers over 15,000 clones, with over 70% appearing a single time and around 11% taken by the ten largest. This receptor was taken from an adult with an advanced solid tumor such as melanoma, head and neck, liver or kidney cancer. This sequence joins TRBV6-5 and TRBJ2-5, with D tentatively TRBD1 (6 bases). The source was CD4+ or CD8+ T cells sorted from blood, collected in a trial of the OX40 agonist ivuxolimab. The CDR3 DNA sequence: TGTGCCAGCAGTTTGGGTGAGGGGGTTGAGACCCAGTACTTC. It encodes CASSLGEGVETQYF.